This passage covers 27 T cell receptor beta chains from one sample sequenced in a study of blood T cell repertoires in COVID-19. The assay was immunoSEQ multiplex PCR, and TCRdb's table has in-frame clones only and misses some. Counted here are roughly 250,000 clones, 80% to 90% occurring once; the ten biggest clones make up 3.5% to 5.5%. The material sequenced was PBMCs or T cells enriched from blood (not recorded which). These receptors all stem from a woman in her 30s who had recovered from COVID-19.

This chain joins TRBV7-8 and TRBJ2-3; perhaps TRBD2 as D (6 bases). This CDR3 has 18 residues. Germline CDR1 and CDR2: SGHVS and FQNEAQ. V shed 2 bases and J shed 0 bases, with 18 bases lying between them. The CDR3 DNA reads TGTGCCAGCAGCTTACGGGTTTTACGGGGGAAGAGCACAGATACGCAGTATTTT. Translated: CASSLRVLRGKSTDTQYF.

The V gene is TRBV27, the J gene TRBJ1-2; 10 bases agree with TRBD1. The J segment lost 6 bases and the V segment lost 6 bases, leaving 4 bases of the junction unmatched. CDR3 length equals 13 residues. Germline V gene lookup returns CDR1 MNHEY and CDR2 SMNVEV (reference sequence). The CDR3 region has the DNA TGTGCCAGCAGGGGACAGGGGAGGAATGGCTACACCTTC. Translation: CASRGQGRNGYTF.

The V gene is TRBV13, the J gene TRBJ2-7, with 7 bases that match TRBD1. The CDR3 consists of 16 residues. V dropped 4 bases and J dropped 0; count of bases not matched to a gene: 9. CDR1 and CDR2 from the germline V gene are PRHDT and FYEKMQ (reference sequence). CDR3 coding DNA: TGTGCCAGCAGCTATAAACAGGGGAGAGGCTCCTACGAGCAGTACTTC. Protein sequence: CASSYKQGRGSYEQYF.

CDR3 loop: CASSLSRINTEAFF. The DNA for the CDR3 is TGTGCCAGCAGCTTATCCAGGATAAACACTGAAGCTTTCTTT. The V call is TRBV11-2, the J call TRBJ1-1; D remains unclear. Trimming stripped 2 bases from V and 2 bases from J, with 9 bases between. The CDR3 spans 14 residues. Germline loops: CDR1 SGHAT, CDR2 FQNNGV.

The chain recombines TRBV5-1 with TRBJ2-5; TRBD1 agrees at 11 bases. The CDR3 is made up of 14 amino acids. Germline lookup yields CDR1 SGHRS and CDR2 YFSETQ. With 4 bases clipped from V and 5 bases from J, the junction kept 4 bases outside the gene matches. CDR3 loop: CASSPGQGAETQYF. The CDR3 nucleotides read TGCGCCAGCAGCCCAGGACAGGGGGCGGAGACCCAGTACTTC.

In its sample, this clone was seen once. The chain uses TRBV18 and TRBJ1-5; D perhaps matches TRBD1 (6 bases). V lost 6 bases to trimming and J lost 2 bases, with 17 bases between them. The CDR3 spans 16 residues. The germline gives CDR1 KGHSH, CDR2 LQKENI. The CDR3 DNA sequence: TGTGCCAGCTCCATACTACAGGGTAAGGGCAATCAGCCCCAGCATTTT. Translating it yields CASSILQGKGNQPQHF.

The V and J genes are TRBV5-1 and TRBJ2-1; 8 bases agree with TRBD2. From germline, CDR1 is SGHRS and CDR2 YFSETQ. The length of the CDR3 is 15 residues. The V and J ends lost 3 bases and 1 base, in that order; junction bases with no gene match: 3. In DNA, the CDR3 is TGCGCCAGCAGCTGGGGACTAGAGTCCTACAATGAGCAGTTCTTC. This codes for CASSWGLESYNEQFF.

V gene TRBV4-2 combines with J gene TRBJ2-7, with 7 nucleotides matching TRBD1. From germline, CDR1 is LGHNA and CDR2 YNFKEQ. The CDR3 is made up of 16 amino acids. J gave up 3 bases and V 1 base, and 9 bases lay outside the gene matches. CDR3 loop: CASSQGPGDRVYEQYF. The DNA for the CDR3 is TGTGCCAGCAGCCAAGGACCAGGGGACAGAGTCTACGAGCAGTACTTC.

The chain recombines TRBV7-9 with TRBJ2-3, with D perhaps TRBD1 (6 bases). The V end lost 5 bases, the J end lost 4 bases, and 13 bases lay between the germline ends. This CDR3 comprises 14 residues. Germline V gene lookup returns CDR1 SEHNR and CDR2 FQNEAQ (reference sequence). As DNA, the CDR3 is TGTGCCAGCAGCCATCGGACAGCCCCAGATACGCAGTATTTT. Translating it yields CASSHRTAPDTQYF.

J is TRBJ2-1 and V is TRBV5-1, with no clear D. Trimming left V 3 bases short and J 5 bases short, with 6 bases between. Germline V gene sequence: CDR1 SGHRS, CDR2 YFSETQ. The CDR3 is made up of 12 amino acids. The chain's CDR3 is CASSYRNNEQFF. As DNA, the CDR3 is TGCGCCAGCAGCTACAGAAACAATGAGCAGTTCTTC.

This chain uses TRBV3-1 (or the pseudogene TRBV3-2) with TRBJ1-5; a possible D gene is TRBD1 (5 bases). Germline CDR1 reads LGHDT; CDR2 reads YNNKEL (reference sequence). There are 14 residues in the CDR3. The V end lost 4 bases, the J end lost 7 bases, and 14 bases lay between the germline ends. The CDR3 here is CASSPDQGRQPQHF. CDR3 bases: TGTGCCAGCAGCCCAGACCAGGGTAGGCAGCCCCAGCATTTT.

CDR3 DNA: TGTGCCAGCAGCAAGGGCAGGGAAAGGGAAAAACTGTTTTTT. Amino acid sequence: CASSKGREREKLFF. The chain has TRBV21-1 and TRBJ1-4; the table's D gene call, TRBD1, was not cross checked with the DNA. TRBV21-1 is termed a pseudogene. The CDR3 totals 14 residues.

The gene calls are TRBV28 and TRBJ2-3; D might be TRBD1 (5 bases). The V end lost 1 base, the J end lost 1 base, and 6 bases lay between the germline ends. CDR3 length: 14 residues. Germline V gene lookup returns CDR1 MDHEN and CDR2 SYDVKM. The CDR3 DNA is TGTGCCAGCAGTTTATTACAGGGCACAGATACGCAGTATTTT. Translating gives CASSLLQGTDTQYF.

The rearrangement links TRBV10-3 to TRBJ2-7; perhaps TRBD1 as D (5 bases). The CDR3 contains 15 residues. V lost 3 bases, J lost 6 bases, and 18 bases lay in between. The germline V gene has CDR1 ENHRY and CDR2 SYGVKD. The CDR3 coding sequence is TGTGCCATCAGTGAAGCCCCACAGGTGGTAGGCGAGCAGTACTTC. Residues: CAISEAPQVVGEQYF.

J is TRBJ2-2 and V is TRBV10-3, with TRBD2 matching 7 bases. The CDR3 is 16 amino acids. V was pared by 3 bases and J by 4 bases, with 8 bases of the junction left unmatched. From germline, CDR1 is ENHRY and CDR2 SYGVKD. Here the CDR3 reads CAISDWGRAITGELFF. For the CDR3, the DNA is TGTGCCATCAGTGATTGGGGGAGGGCCATCACCGGGGAGCTGTTTTTT.

The chain links TRBV7-6 to TRBJ1-1, with a weak D call TRBD1 (5 bases). CDR3 length: 19 residues. CDR1 and CDR2 (germline): SGHVS, FNYEAQ. Trimming took off 1 base at V and 5 bases at J, with 26 bases between the two ends. CDR3 nucleotide sequence: TGTGCCAGCAGCTTAGAAGCGGATCGGGGGACCCCCGGAACAACTGAAGCTTTCTTT. Translating it yields CASSLEADRGTPGTTEAFF.

This clone was observed once. The chain links TRBV10-3 to TRBJ2-3; 8 bases fit TRBD2. Germline CDR1 reads ENHRY; CDR2 reads SYGVKD. Germline trimming cut 5 bases from V and 7 bases from J; bases unmatched to any gene: 5. The CDR3 is 13 residues long. The CDR3 DNA reads TGTGCCATCAGTAGCGGGGGTGATTATACGCAGTATTTT. It specifies CAISSGGDYTQYF.

The J gene is TRBJ1-1, the V gene TRBV13; 9 bases fit TRBD1. CDR1 is PRHDT, CDR2 FYEKMQ, per germline (reference sequence). J was trimmed by 0 bases and V by 5 bases; bases with no gene match: 7. The CDR3 length is 16 residues. The CDR3 region has the DNA TGTGCCAGCAGCCCCTCGACAGGGGGAATGAACACTGAAGCTTTCTTT. This codes for CASSPSTGGMNTEAFF. Variable domain in full (rest from reference TRBV13 and TRBJ1-1): AAGVIQSPRHLIKEKRETATLKCYPIPRHDTVYWYQQGPGQDPQFLISFYEKMQSDKGSIPDRFSAQQFSDYHSELNMSSLELGDSALYFCASSPSTGGMNTEAFFGQGTRLTVV.

The rearrangement uses TRBV23-1 and TRBJ1-2; 7 bases are a match to TRBD1. TRBV23-1 is an ORF; its function is uncertain. CDR3 length: 14 amino acids. After removal of 4 bases from V and 7 bases from J, the junction contained 9 bases not matched to a gene. The CDR3, as DNA: TGCGCCAGCAGTCGCCCTGGGACAGACCTTGGCTACACCTTC. This sequence encodes CASSRPGTDLGYTF.

The genes are TRBV15 and TRBJ1-4; unclear D gene. Trimming removed 3 bases at V and 0 bases at J, with 11 bases between. The germline CDR1 and CDR2 sequences are LNHNV and YYDKDF (reference sequence). The CDR3 runs to 16 residues. This CDR3 is CATSRWLDATNEKLFF. Here the CDR3 DNA reads TGTGCCACCAGCAGGTGGTTAGATGCAACTAATGAAAAACTGTTTTTT.

The rearrangement joins TRBV27 to TRBJ2-5; the match to TRBD2 covers 14 bases. CDR3 length: 18 residues. Unmatched junction bases numbered 11, after V lost 4 bases and J lost 4 bases. Germline loops: CDR1 MNHEY, CDR2 SMNVEV (reference sequence). CDR3 sequence (DNA): TGTGCCAGCAGTTCCCCGAAGGGACTAGCGGGAGTGGGAGAGACCCAGTACTTC. Protein sequence: CASSSPKGLAGVGETQYF.

A few counts support this clone. The CDR3 reads CASSPSIGASGRAFLEQYF. In nucleotides, the CDR3 is TGTGCCAGCAGCCCCAGCATCGGTGCTAGCGGGAGGGCCTTCCTCGAGCAGTACTTC. This sequence joins TRBV9 and TRBJ2-7; 12 bases are a match to TRBD2. With V trimmed by 4 bases and J by 6 bases, 20 bases remained unmatched. The CDR3 has 19 amino acids. Germline values: CDR1 SGDLS, CDR2 YYNGEE.

This sequence joins TRBV28 and TRBJ1-2; TRBD1 matches at 7 bases. The CDR3 extends over 15 amino acids. V was pared by 5 bases and J by 7 bases, with 13 bases of the junction left unmatched. Germline V gives CDR1 MDHEN, CDR2 SYDVKM. This CDR3 is CASSRPDREVGGYTF. The CDR3 DNA sequence: TGTGCCAGCAGTCGACCTGACAGGGAGGTGGGTGGCTACACCTTC.

J is TRBJ1-3 and V is TRBV7-9; 7 bases are shared with TRBD1. From germline, CDR1 is SEHNR and CDR2 FQNEAQ (reference sequence). This CDR3 spans 16 amino acids. Trimming removed 6 bases from V and 1 base from J; junction bases left unmatched: 9. The CDR3 reads CASRDFDRASGNTIYF. In DNA, the CDR3 is TGTGCCAGCAGGGACTTTGACAGGGCTTCTGGAAACACCATATATTTT.

This CDR3 reads CASSLHERSYNEQFF. DNA of the CDR3: TGTGCCAGCAGCTTACACGAGCGGAGCTACAATGAGCAGTTCTTC. V is TRBV11-3 and J is TRBJ2-1; TRBD2 might be the D (5 bases). The CDR3 spans 15 residues. Germline CDR1 reads SGHNT; CDR2 reads YENEEA. Trimming cost V 2 bases and J 3 bases, with 11 bases left between them.

V and J are TRBV28 and TRBJ2-7, with 8 bases fitting TRBD1. This CDR3 contains 15 residues. CDR1 and CDR2 (germline): MDHEN, SYDVKM. After removal of 6 bases from V and 2 bases from J, the junction contained 9 bases not matched to a gene. CDR3 in DNA: TGTGCCAGCAGGCCAGGACAGGGCCCCACCTACGAGCAGTACTTC. Protein: CASRPGQGPTYEQYF.

This clone was found once. The chain employs TRBV6-5 and TRBJ2-7; 11 bases fit TRBD2. V trimming: 3 bases; J trimming: 2 bases; junction bases outside the gene matches: 6. Germline V gives CDR1 MNHEY, CDR2 SVGAGI. The length of the CDR3 is 16 residues. The CDR3 region is CASSYLGTSGTYEQYF. In DNA form, the CDR3 reads TGTGCCAGCAGTTATCTGGGGACTAGCGGAACCTACGAGCAGTACTTC.